These T cell receptor beta chains were read from a single sample in a study of OX40 agonist ivuxolimab in advanced cancers. Sequencing was performed with immunoSEQ multiplex PCR; in TCRdb, only in-frame clones are kept and a portion is missing. The data hold about 40,000 clones, with roughly four fifths observed a single time. The sequences come from CD4+ or CD8+ T cells sorted from blood, collected in a trial of the OX40 agonist ivuxolimab. The receptors originated from an adult with an advanced solid tumor such as melanoma, head and neck, liver or kidney cancer. Each CDR3 is given with its conserved first and last residue. The D gene is left open where the match is weak. Expanded clones get a size class; other rows say once, few or many, or leave the size out.

- TRBJ2-1 - TRBV27 TGTGCCAGCAGTTTACGGTGGGATGGCGGCAATGAGCAGTTCTTC CASSLRWDGGNEQFF
TRBD1 TRBJ2-7 - TRBV5-4 TGTGCCAGCAGCTCCGACGCAGGGGGCGGCGAGCAGTACTTC CASSSDAGGGEQYF
TRBD1 TRBJ1-2 - TRBV9 TGTGCCAGCAGAGCCATGGGGACAGGGGCCACTCTCAACTATGGCTACACCTTC CASRAMGTGATLNYGYTF
- TRBJ2-3 - TRBV19 TGTGCCAGCTCTCAGGCAGATACGCAGTATTTT CASSQADTQYF
- TRBJ2-7 - TRBV19 TGTGCCAGTAGTACCCCGGGAGCGAACTCCTACGAGCAGTACTTC CASSTPGANSYEQYF
TRBD2 TRBJ2-3 - TRBV27 TGTGCCAGCAGTTTCCTCAGCGGGAGGGGGCCAGATACGCAGTATTTT CASSFLSGRGPDTQYF
- TRBJ2-1 - TRBV5-4 TGTGCCAGCCAACCCCCTCAGGGCAGCTCCTACAATGAGCAGTTCTTC CASQPPQGSSYNEQFF
- TRBJ1-2 - TRBV30 TGTGCCTGGAGTGCAGGGGCTGCTAACTATGGCTACACCTTC CAWSAGAANYGYTF
TRBD1 TRBJ2-7 - TRBV2 TGTGCCAGCAGCCTGACAGGGAGCCACGAGCAGTACTTC CASSLTGSHEQYF
TRBD1 TRBJ2-1 - TRBV27 TGTGCCAGCAGTTTATCAGGGACAGGGAGAGGGAAGCAGTTCTTC CASSLSGTGRGKQFF
- TRBJ2-7 - TRBV28 TGTGCCAGCAGCTGGGACAACTCCTACGAGCAGTACTTC CASSWDNSYEQYF
TRBD1 TRBJ2-1 few TRBV19 TGTGCCAGTAGTATAACGATCGGGGACAGGGTGAACAATGAGCAGTTCTTC CASSITIGDRVNNEQFF
- TRBJ2-1 once TRBV7-9 TGTGCCAGCAGCTTTCGTGACTACAATGAGCAGTTCTTC CASSFRDYNEQFF
- TRBJ2-3 - TRBV11-2 TGTGCCAGCAGCTTCAAGGGCAGGGGCACAGATACGCAGTATTTT CASSFKGRGTDTQYF
- TRBJ2-2 once TRBV19 TGTGCCAGTAGTATAGATCTAAATCCGAACACCGGGGAGCTGTTTTTT CASSIDLNPNTGELFF
- TRBJ2-1 - TRBV10-1 TGCGCCAGCAGTGAGTCTCGGAATGAGCAGTTCTTC CASSESRNEQFF
- TRBJ1-1 - TRBV7-9 TGTGCCAGCAGCTCTATAATTGCAGCGGTCCCACGAGCTTTCTTT CASSSIIAAVPRAFF
TRBD2 TRBJ2-1 medium-sized TRBV28 TGTGCCAGCAGGCCAGCGGGGTTGGGGAATGAGCAGTTCTTC CASRPAGLGNEQFF
TRBD2 TRBJ2-3 few TRBV28 TGTGCCAGCAGTCCACTAGCGTCTAGCACAGATACGCAGTATTTT CASSPLASSTDTQYF
TRBD1 TRBJ2-7 - TRBV7-9 TGTGCCAGCAGAGCCGGGGACAGGGGGCGAGAGCAGTACTTC CASRAGDRGREQYF
- TRBJ2-7 once TRBV28 TGTGCCAGCAGTTTTAGGTTCAGGGGAGGATTTGCCTACGAGCAGTACTTC CASSFRFRGGFAYEQYF
TRBD1 TRBJ2-2 - TRBV7-3 TGTGCCAGCACCCCGGGACAGGGAGACACCGGGGAGCTGTTTTTT CASTPGQGDTGELFF
TRBD1 TRBJ1-4 - TRBV4-3 TGCGCCAGCAGCCTGATAGGGACAGGGGAAAAACTGTTTTTT CASSLIGTGEKLFF
TRBD1 TRBJ2-7 - TRBV13 TGTGCCAGCAGCCCATCCTCCGGGACAGGGAGGGTGAACGAGCAGTACTTC CASSPSSGTGRVNEQYF
TRBD1 TRBJ2-1 - TRBV2 TGTGCCAGCACCCCCCGGGACAGGGGTTATGAGCAGTTCTTC CASTPRDRGYEQFF
- TRBJ1-2 - TRBV5-4 TGTGCCAGCAGCTGGAGGGGGAACTATGGCTACACCTTC CASSWRGNYGYTF
- TRBJ1-1 - TRBV7-7 TGTGCCAGCAGCTTGGGAGAGAACACTGAAGCTTTCTTT CASSLGENTEAFF
- TRBJ1-1 - TRBV7-6 TGTGCCAGCAGCTTAGGTTGGGATCAGGGCAATATGAACACTGAAGCTTTCTTT CASSLGWDQGNMNTEAFF
- TRBJ1-5 few TRBV28 TGTGCCAGCAGGAATGCAGGGCTCAATCAGCCCCAGCATTTT CASRNAGLNQPQHF
TRBD1 TRBJ2-2 - TRBV6-1 TGTGCCAGCAGTGTCTACAGGGGCCGGGGCACCGGGGAGCTGTTTTTT CASSVYRGRGTGELFF
TRBD1 TRBJ1-6 - TRBV5-4 TGTGCCAGCAGCTCAGGGGGAAGGTCCTATAATTCACCCCTCCACTTT CASSSGGRSYNSPLHF
TRBD2 TRBJ2-7 once TRBV6-7 TGTGCCAGCAGTGAAACTAGCGGGATCTCCTACGAGCAGTACTTC CASSETSGISYEQYF
TRBD1 TRBJ1-2 - TRBV5-1 TGCGCCAGCAGCATACCGAGGACAGGCGACTATGGCTACACCTTC CASSIPRTGDYGYTF
TRBD1 TRBJ2-7 once TRBV14 TGTGCCAGCAGCCACGGACAGGGACCGTACTTC CASSHGQGPYF
TRBD2 TRBJ2-7 few TRBV5-6 TGTGCCAGCAGCTTGGGCGGGAGCTCCTACGAGCAGTACTTC CASSLGGSSYEQYF
- TRBJ2-2 - TRBV5-4 TGTGCCGGAGAAGGGGCGGACACCGGGGAGCTGTTTTTT CAGEGADTGELFF
- TRBJ1-1 - TRBV5-4 TGTGCCAGCAGCTTTGGGGGCACTGAAGCTTTCTTT CASSFGGTEAFF
- TRBJ2-1 - TRBV2 TGTGCCAGCAGGAAAGACCAGACAGTTGGCAATGAGCAGTTCTTC CASRKDQTVGNEQFF
TRBD1 TRBJ1-2 - TRBV19 TGTGCCAGTAGTATGACAGGGAACTATGGCTACACCTTC CASSMTGNYGYTF
- TRBJ1-5 - TRBV7-2 TGTGCCAGCAGCTTAGCGGTCACTACAGGGTTGGATCAGCCCCAGCATTTT CASSLAVTTGLDQPQHF
TRBD1 TRBJ2-6 - TRBV7-6 TGTGCCAGCAGCACCGGACAGGGCAGCTCTGGGGCCAACGTCCTGACTTTC CASSTGQGSSGANVLTF
TRBD2 TRBJ2-5 - TRBV9 TGTGCCAGCAGCACGGGGAGGGGAGGATTCCAAGAGACCCAGTACTTC CASSTGRGGFQETQYF
- TRBJ1-1 - TRBV5-1 TGCGCCAGCAGCCGTTATCGTGGCAGGGGCCTTGGGGACACTGAAGCTTTCTTT CASSRYRGRGLGDTEAFF
- TRBJ2-1 - TRBV9 TGTGCCAGCAGCTCTAACAGGGAACAAACGAATGAGCAGTTCTTC CASSSNREQTNEQFF
TRBD1 TRBJ2-1 - TRBV4-3 TGCGCCAGCAGCCAAGAGGGGGCAGGGGGCGCGTACAATGAGCAGTTCTTC CASSQEGAGGAYNEQFF
- TRBJ2-7 - TRBV27 TGTGCCAGCAGTTTATCGGAAGGGAACGAGCAGTACTTC CASSLSEGNEQYF
TRBD2 TRBJ2-5 - TRBV28 TGTGCCAGCAGTTTATGGGCGGGAGAGGGGGAGACCCAGTACTTC CASSLWAGEGETQYF
- TRBJ1-2 - TRBV7-2 TGTGCCAGCAGCTTAGGGACAGTCTATGGCTACACCTTC CASSLGTVYGYTF
TRBD1 TRBJ1-2 - TRBV30 TGTGCCTGGAGTGCGGGACAGGGGAATCCATCTACCATCTTC CAWSAGQGNPSTIF
- TRBJ1-5 - TRBV11-2 TGTGCCAGCAGCTTATGGCACGACAATCAGCCCCAGCATTTT CASSLWHDNQPQHF
TRBD1 TRBJ1-1 - TRBV4-2 TGTGCCAGCCGTCAGGGGGCTGAAGCTTTCTTT CASRQGAEAFF
TRBD2 TRBJ2-7 - TRBV4-1 TGTGCCAGCAGCCAAGAGCGGGGGAGCTCCTACGAGCAGTACTTC CASSQERGSSYEQYF
- TRBJ1-5 medium-sized TRBV6-1 TGTGCCAGCAGTGAATCCGAGTCCCAGCCCCAGCATTTT CASSESESQPQHF
- TRBJ1-2 - TRBV7-9 TGTGCCAGCAGCTTAGCTCAGAACTATGGCTACACCTTC CASSLAQNYGYTF
- TRBJ2-7 - TRBV5-5 TGTGCCAGCAGCCTCCGGCTGGTCGGGCCGCCATACGAGCAGTACTTC CASSLRLVGPPYEQYF
TRBD1 TRBJ2-1 - TRBV5-1 TGCGCCAGCAGCTCTACAGGGGGCTACAATGAGCAGTTCTTC CASSSTGGYNEQFF
TRBD2 TRBJ2-1 few TRBV27 TGTGCCAGCAGTTCCCCCCGACTAGCTTCCCATGAGCAGTTCTTC CASSSPRLASHEQFF
TRBD1 TRBJ2-3 - TRBV19 TGTGCCAGTAGAGGCCCGGGACAGGGCCACCAAGATACGCAGTATTTT CASRGPGQGHQDTQYF
- TRBJ2-6 - TRBV6-4 TGTGCCAGCAGTGACTCGGGCGTCTCTGGGGCCAACGTCCTGACTTTC CASSDSGVSGANVLTF
- TRBJ2-7 once TRBV7-9 TGTGCCAGCAGCCCTCGACAGTCACACTACGAGCAGTACTTC CASSPRQSHYEQYF